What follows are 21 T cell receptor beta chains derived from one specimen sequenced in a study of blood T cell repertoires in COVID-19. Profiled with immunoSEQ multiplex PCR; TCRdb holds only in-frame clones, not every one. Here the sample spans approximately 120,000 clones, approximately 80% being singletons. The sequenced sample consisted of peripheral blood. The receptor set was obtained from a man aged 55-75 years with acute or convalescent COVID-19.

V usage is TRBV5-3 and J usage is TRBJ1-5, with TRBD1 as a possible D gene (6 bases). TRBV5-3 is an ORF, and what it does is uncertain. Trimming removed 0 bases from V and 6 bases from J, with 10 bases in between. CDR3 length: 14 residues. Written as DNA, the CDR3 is TGTGCCAGAAGCTTGGGGGGGCCGGGTCAGCCCCAGCATTTT. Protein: CARSLGGPGQPQHF.

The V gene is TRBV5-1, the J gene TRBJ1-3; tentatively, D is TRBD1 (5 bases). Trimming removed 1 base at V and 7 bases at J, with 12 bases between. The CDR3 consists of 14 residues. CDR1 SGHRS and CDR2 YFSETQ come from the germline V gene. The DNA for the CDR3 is TGCGCCAGCAGCTTGACAGTGCGGGGCAACACCATATATTTT. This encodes CASSLTVRGNTIYF. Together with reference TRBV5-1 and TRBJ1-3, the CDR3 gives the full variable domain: KAGVTQTPRYLIKTRGQQVTLSCSPISGHRSVSWYQQTPGQGLQFLFEYFSETQRNKGNFPGRFSGRQFSNSRSEMNVSTLELGDSALYLCASSLTVRGNTIYFGEGSWLTVV.

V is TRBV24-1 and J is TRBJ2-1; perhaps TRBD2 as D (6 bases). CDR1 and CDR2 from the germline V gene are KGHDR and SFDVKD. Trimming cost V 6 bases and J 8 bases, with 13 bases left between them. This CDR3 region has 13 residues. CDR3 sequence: CATSSGVTDEQFF. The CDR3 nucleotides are TGTGCCACCAGTTCGGGAGTGACAGATGAGCAGTTCTTC.

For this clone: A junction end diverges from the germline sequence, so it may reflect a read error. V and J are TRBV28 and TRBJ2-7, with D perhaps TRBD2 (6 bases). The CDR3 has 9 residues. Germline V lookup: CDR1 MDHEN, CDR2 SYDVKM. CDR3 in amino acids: CASGDFMGF. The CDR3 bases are TGTGCCAGCGGGGACTTCATGGGTTTC.

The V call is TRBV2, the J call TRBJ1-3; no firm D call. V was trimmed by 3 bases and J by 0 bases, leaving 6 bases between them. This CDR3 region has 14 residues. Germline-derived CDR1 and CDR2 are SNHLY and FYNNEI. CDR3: CASSERSSGNTIYF. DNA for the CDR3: TGTGCCAGCAGTGAGCGGAGCTCTGGAAACACCATATATTTT.

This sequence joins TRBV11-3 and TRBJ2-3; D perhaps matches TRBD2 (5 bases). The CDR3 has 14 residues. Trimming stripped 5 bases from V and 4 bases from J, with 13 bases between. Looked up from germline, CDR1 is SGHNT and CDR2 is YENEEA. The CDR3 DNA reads TGTGCCAGCAGCATGGGTGGAGCGGCAGATACGCAGTATTTT. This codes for CASSMGGAADTQYF.

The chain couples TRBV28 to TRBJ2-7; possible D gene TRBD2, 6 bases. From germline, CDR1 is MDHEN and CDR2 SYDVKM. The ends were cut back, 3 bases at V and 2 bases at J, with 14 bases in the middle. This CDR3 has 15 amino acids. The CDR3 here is CASSFPAGGAYEQYF. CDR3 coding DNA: TGTGCCAGCAGTTTCCCCGCGGGCGGGGCCTACGAGCAGTACTTC.

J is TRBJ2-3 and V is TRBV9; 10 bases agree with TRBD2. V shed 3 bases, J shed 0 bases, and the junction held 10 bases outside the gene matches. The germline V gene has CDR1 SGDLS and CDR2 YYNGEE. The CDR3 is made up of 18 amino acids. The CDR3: CASSASPEREGSTDTQYF. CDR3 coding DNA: TGTGCCAGCAGCGCGAGTCCGGAGCGGGAGGGTAGCACAGATACGCAGTATTTT. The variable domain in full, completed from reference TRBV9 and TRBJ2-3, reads DSGVTQTPKHLITATGQRVTLRCSPRSGDLSVYWYQQSLDQGLQFLIQYYNGEERAKGNILERFSAQQFPDLHSELNLSSLELGDSALYFCASSASPEREGSTDTQYFGPGTRLTVL.

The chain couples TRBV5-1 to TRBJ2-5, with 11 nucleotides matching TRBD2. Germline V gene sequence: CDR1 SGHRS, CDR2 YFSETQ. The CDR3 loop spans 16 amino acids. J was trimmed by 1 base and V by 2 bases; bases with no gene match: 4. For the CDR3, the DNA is TGCGCCAGCAGCTTTGCCGGGACTAGCGGCCAAGAGACCCAGTACTTC. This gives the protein CASSFAGTSGQETQYF. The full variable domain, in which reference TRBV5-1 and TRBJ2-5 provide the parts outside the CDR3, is KAGVTQTPRYLIKTRGQQVTLSCSPISGHRSVSWYQQTPGQGLQFLFEYFSETQRNKGNFPGRFSGRQFSNSRSEMNVSTLELGDSALYLCASSFAGTSGQETQYFGPGTRLLVL.

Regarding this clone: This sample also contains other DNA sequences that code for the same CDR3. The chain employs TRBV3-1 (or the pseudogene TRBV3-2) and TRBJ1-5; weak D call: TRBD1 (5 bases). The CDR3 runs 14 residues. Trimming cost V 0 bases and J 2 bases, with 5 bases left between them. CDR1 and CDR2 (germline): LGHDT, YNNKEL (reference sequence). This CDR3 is CASSQDRGNQPQHF. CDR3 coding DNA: TGTGCCAGCAGCCAAGACAGGGGCAATCAGCCCCAGCATTTT.

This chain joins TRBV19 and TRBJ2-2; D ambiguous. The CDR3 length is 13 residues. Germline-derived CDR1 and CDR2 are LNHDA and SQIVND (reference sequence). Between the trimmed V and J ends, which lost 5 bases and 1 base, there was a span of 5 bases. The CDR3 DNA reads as TGTGCCAGTAGTTGGAGGAACACCGGGGAGCTGTTTTTT. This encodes CASSWRNTGELFF.

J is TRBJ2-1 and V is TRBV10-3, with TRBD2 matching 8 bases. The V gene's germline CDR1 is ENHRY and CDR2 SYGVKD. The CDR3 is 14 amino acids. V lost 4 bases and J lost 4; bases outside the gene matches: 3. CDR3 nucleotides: TGTGCCATCAGTGTACTAGCGGAGTACAATGAGCAGTTCTTC. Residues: CAISVLAEYNEQFF.

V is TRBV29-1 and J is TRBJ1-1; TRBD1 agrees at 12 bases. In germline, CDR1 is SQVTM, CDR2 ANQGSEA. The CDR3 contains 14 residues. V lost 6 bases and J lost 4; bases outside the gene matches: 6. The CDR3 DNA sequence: TGCAGCGTCGTTGGGGACAGGGGGCTCACTGAAGCTTTCTTT. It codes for CSVVGDRGLTEAFF.

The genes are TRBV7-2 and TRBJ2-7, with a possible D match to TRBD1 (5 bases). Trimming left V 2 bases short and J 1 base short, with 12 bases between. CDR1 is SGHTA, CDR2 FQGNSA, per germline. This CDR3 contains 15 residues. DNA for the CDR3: TGTGCCAGCAGCTTACAGGGTCAACCTTCCTACGAGCAGTACTTC. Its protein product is CASSLQGQPSYEQYF.

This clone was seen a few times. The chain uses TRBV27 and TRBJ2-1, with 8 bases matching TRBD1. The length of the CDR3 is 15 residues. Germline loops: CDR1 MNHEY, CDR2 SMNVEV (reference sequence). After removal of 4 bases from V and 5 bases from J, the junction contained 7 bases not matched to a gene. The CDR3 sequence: CASSSDRGTDNEQFF. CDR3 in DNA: TGTGCCAGCAGTTCTGACAGGGGTACAGACAATGAGCAGTTCTTC.

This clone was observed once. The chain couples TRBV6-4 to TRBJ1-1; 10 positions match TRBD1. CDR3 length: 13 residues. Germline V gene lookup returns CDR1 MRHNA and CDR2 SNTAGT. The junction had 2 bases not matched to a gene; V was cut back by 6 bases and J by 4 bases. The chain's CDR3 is CASSWDRGTEAFF. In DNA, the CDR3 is TGTGCCAGCAGCTGGGACAGGGGCACTGAAGCTTTCTTT.

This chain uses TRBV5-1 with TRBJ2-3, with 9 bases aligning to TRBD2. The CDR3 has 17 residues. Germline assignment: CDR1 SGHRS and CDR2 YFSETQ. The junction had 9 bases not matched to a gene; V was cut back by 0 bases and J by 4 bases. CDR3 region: CASSLAGFSGSSDTQYF. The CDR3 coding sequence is TGCGCCAGCAGCTTGGCCGGGTTTAGCGGGAGTTCAGATACGCAGTATTTT.

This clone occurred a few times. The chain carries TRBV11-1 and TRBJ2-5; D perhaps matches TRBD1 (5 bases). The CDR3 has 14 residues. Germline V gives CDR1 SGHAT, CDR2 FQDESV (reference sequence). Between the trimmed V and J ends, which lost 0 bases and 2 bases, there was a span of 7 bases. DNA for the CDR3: TGTGCCAGCAGCTTAGCAGCAGGGCAAGAGACCCAGTACTTC. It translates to CASSLAAGQETQYF.

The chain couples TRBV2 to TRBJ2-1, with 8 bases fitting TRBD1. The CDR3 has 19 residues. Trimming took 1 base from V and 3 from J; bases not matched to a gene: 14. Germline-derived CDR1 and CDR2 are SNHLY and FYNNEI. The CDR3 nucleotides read TGTGCCAGCAGTGAAGGAGGACAGGGCGTTGTTTCAAGCTACAATGAGCAGTTCTTC. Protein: CASSEGGQGVVSSYNEQFF.

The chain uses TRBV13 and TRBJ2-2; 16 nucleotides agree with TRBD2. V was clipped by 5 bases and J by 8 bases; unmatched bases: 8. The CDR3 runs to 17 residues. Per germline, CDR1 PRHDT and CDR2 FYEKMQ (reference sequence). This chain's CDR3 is CASSRLGLAGGQGELFF. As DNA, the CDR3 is TGTGCCAGCAGCCGTTTGGGACTAGCGGGAGGGCAAGGGGAGCTGTTTTTT.

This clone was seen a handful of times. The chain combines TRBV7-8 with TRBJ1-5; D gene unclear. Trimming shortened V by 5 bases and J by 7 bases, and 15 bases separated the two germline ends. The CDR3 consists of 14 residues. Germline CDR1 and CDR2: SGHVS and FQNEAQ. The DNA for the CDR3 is TGTGCCAGCAGCCGCTCGGGGTCGTTGCAGCCCCAGCATTTT. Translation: CASSRSGSLQPQHF.